The clone carrying this TCR beta chain was detected many times. Its antigen is not identified. Deletions cut 3 bases from V and 5 bases from J, with 11 bases between. Germline-derived CDR1 and CDR2 are LNHDA and SQIVND (reference sequence). CDR3 length: 14 residues. This specimen comes from a study of early T cells in non-severe SARS-CoV-2 infection. As for the study in general: Sequenced material consisted of bulk RNA (from unsorted whole blood), and chains were unpaired.

General study findings and limits: Comparison of clonotypes with VDJdb favored anti-spike CD8 responses while missing private and CD4 specificities.

Researchers tagged individual cDNA molecules with unique molecular identifiers. One entry per CDR3 protein results from TCRdb running MiXCR on the 5' RACE reads. The data contain roughly 75,000 distinct CDR3 sequences, 16% of them seen just once; the ten biggest clones take up less than 3.5%. The chain recombines TRBV19 with TRBJ2-1; D might be TRBD1 or TRBD2, each matching 5 bases. Sample: whole blood. The receptor was derived from an adult who was a healthcare worker with PCR-confirmed SARS-CoV-2 infection or an uninfected control (not recorded which). The CDR3 loop is CASSMQGPHNEQFF. In DNA, the CDR3 is TGTGCCAGTAGTATGCAGGGACCTCACAATGAGCAGTTCTTC. The whole variable domain, remainder taken from reference TRBV19 and TRBJ2-1, is DGGITQSPKYLFRKEGQNVTLSCEQNLNHDAMYWYRQDPGQGLRLIYYSQIVNDFQKGDIAEGYSVSREKKESFPLTVTSAQKNPTAFYLCASSMQGPHNEQFFGPGTRLTVL.